This T cell receptor beta chain was sequenced during a study of T cell responses to AZD1222 COVID-19 vaccine. Study background: Doses given second, at about 4 or about 12 weeks, were pooled.

Study outcomes and limitations: When two AZD1222 doses had been given, Spike-specific TCR breadth and depth rose. Most donors were white British, females outnumbered males, and clonal diversity was possibly underestimated.

CDR3 length: 17 residues. Germline lookup yields CDR1 GTSNPN and CDR2 SVGIG (reference sequence). V was clipped by 1 base and J by 1 base; unmatched bases: 7. Comments on this clone: Its antigen is unidentified.

Repertoires were generated with immunoSEQ multiplex PCR, while TCRdb's copy carries only in-frame clones and drops some. Among 110,000 or so clones listed, about nine tenths were seen once. The sequencing here drew on peripheral blood, taken on day 0 of AZD1222 vaccination. The V call is TRBV30, the J call TRBJ1-5; 10 bases map to TRBD1. The source of this sequence is an adult in good health. In DNA, the CDR3 is TGTGCCTGGAGTGCGCGGACAGGGGGTAGAAGCAATCAGCCCCAGCATTTT. Protein product: CAWSARTGGRSNQPQHF. The full variable domain, in which reference TRBV30 and TRBJ1-5 provide the parts outside the CDR3, is SQTIHQWPATLVQPVGSPLSLECTVEGTSNPNLYWYRQAAGRGLQLLFYSVGIGQISSEVPQNLSASRPQDRQFILSSKKLLLSDSGFYLCAWSARTGGRSNQPQHFGDGTRLSIL.